These 15 T cell receptor beta chains originate from one sample sequenced in a study of PD-1 blockade in mismatch repair-deficient tumors. Sequencing was performed with immunoSEQ multiplex PCR; in TCRdb, only in-frame clones are kept and a portion is missing. The table records some 49,000 clones, approximately 80% of them present only once. The material was PBMCs, obtained before pembrolizumab treatment. These receptors were taken from an adult with mismatch repair-deficient cancer.

The chain has TRBV6-1 and TRBJ1-1; no reliable D call. The CDR3 has 13 amino acids. V was pared by 7 bases and J by 0 bases, with 9 bases between. The germline gives CDR1 MNHNS, CDR2 SASEGT. The CDR3 loop is CASMIGLNTEAFF. The CDR3 nucleotides read TGTGCCAGCATGATAGGGTTGAACACTGAAGCTTTCTTT.

The J gene is TRBJ2-3, the V gene TRBV7-9; 8 nucleotides match TRBD2. The length of the CDR3 is 15 residues. Per the germline V gene, CDR1 is SEHNR and CDR2 is FQNEAQ (reference sequence). The V gene end was trimmed by 1 base and the J gene end by 6 bases; junction bases not matched to a gene: 6. CDR3 in amino acids: CASSLVSAGDDTQYF. CDR3 sequence (DNA): TGTGCCAGCAGCTTAGTTTCAGCGGGGGACGATACGCAGTATTTT.

The V call is TRBV27, the J call TRBJ2-6, with TRBD1 identical over 11 bases. Germline V gene data show CDR1 as MNHEY and CDR2 as SMNVEV (reference sequence). This CDR3 is 15 amino acids long. V was pared by 10 bases and J by 2 bases, with 4 bases of the junction left unmatched. The CDR3 here is CATRTGGAGANVLTF. In DNA, the CDR3 is TGTGCCACGCGGACAGGGGGCGCTGGGGCCAACGTCCTGACTTTC.

The V call is TRBV11-2, the J call TRBJ2-5, with D unclear. Germline CDR1 is SGHAT and CDR2 is FQNNGV. This CDR3 is 12 amino acids long. Deletions cut 7 bases from V and 5 bases from J, with 11 bases between. The CDR3 loop is CASMNWVETQYF. The CDR3 DNA reads TGTGCCAGCATGAATTGGGTGGAGACCCAGTACTTC.

The chain uses TRBV7-8 and TRBJ2-5; D gene unclear. Germline V gene sequence: CDR1 SGHVS, CDR2 FQNEAQ. Trimming removed 3 bases at V and 4 bases at J, with 9 bases between. This CDR3 region has 13 residues. The CDR3 DNA is TGTGCCAGCAGCTTGGCAGGTAGAGAGACCCAGTACTTC. Protein: CASSLAGRETQYF.

The table lists this clone with a few counts. The CDR3 DNA sequence: TGTGCCAGCAGCGACAGGGTTGGCTACACCTTC. Its protein product is CASSDRVGYTF. This rearrangement joins TRBV6-5 to TRBJ1-2; 7 bases align to TRBD1. V was clipped by 6 bases and J by 7 bases; unmatched bases: 2. The germline V gene has CDR1 MNHEY and CDR2 SVGAGI. The length of the CDR3 is 11 residues.

The V gene is TRBV19, the J gene TRBJ2-2, with a weak D call TRBD2 (5 bases). The CDR3 extends over 15 amino acids. With 1 base removed from V and 3 bases from J, the gap between germline ends came to 9 bases. Germline values: CDR1 LNHDA, CDR2 SQIVND (reference sequence). The CDR3 region has the DNA TGTGCCAGTAGTATAGGAGGGCTGGACACCGGGGAGCTGTTTTTT. Translation: CASSIGGLDTGELFF.

With regard to this clone: Other nucleotide sequences in the sample specify the same CDR3. This chain joins TRBV18 and TRBJ1-2; D unresolved. This CDR3 is built from 17 residues. Trimming cost V 1 base and J 7 bases, with 22 bases left between them. Germline loops: CDR1 KGHSH, CDR2 LQKENI. The CDR3 sequence is CASSPQGSVEEGSGYTF. The CDR3 nucleotides are TGTGCCAGCTCACCACAAGGCAGCGTCGAAGAAGGGAGTGGCTACACCTTC.

Here the CDR3 DNA reads TGTGCCAGCAGCTCCCCGGTCTTCGGGCGGACCGGGGAGCTGTTTTTT. This gives the protein CASSSPVFGRTGELFF. The V and J genes are TRBV5-4 and TRBJ2-2, with D unresolved. This CDR3 has 16 amino acids. CDR1 and CDR2 (germline): SGHNT, YYREEE (reference sequence). Trimming removed 3 bases at V and 5 bases at J, with 17 bases between.

The gene calls are TRBV6-5 and TRBJ2-1; 7 nucleotides match TRBD2. Looked up from germline, CDR1 is MNHEY and CDR2 is SVGAGI. The CDR3 is made up of 16 amino acids. V trimming: 0 bases; J trimming: 9 bases; junction bases outside the gene matches: 11. CDR3 protein: CASSYSPGGIRGEQFF. The CDR3 bases are TGTGCCAGCAGTTACTCTCCCGGGGGGATAAGGGGTGAGCAGTTCTTC.

The chain joins TRBV19 to TRBJ1-5; D perhaps matches TRBD1 (6 bases). Germline CDR1 and CDR2: LNHDA and SQIVND (reference sequence). Trimming cost V 5 bases and J 6 bases, with 20 bases left between them. The CDR3 totals 16 residues. The CDR3 DNA follows: TGTGCCAGTAGTCCACGGACAGTCTCAGGGTTTCAGCCCCAGCATTTT. It translates to CASSPRTVSGFQPQHF.

J is TRBJ1-1 and V is TRBV7-8; TRBD1 matches 8 bases. Germline values: CDR1 SGHVS, CDR2 FQNEAQ. The V segment lost 3 bases and the J segment 1 base; nucleotides outside the gene matches: 4. There are 15 residues in the CDR3. CDR3 residues: CASSFPGTGNTEAFF. In DNA, the CDR3 is TGTGCCAGCAGCTTCCCCGGGACAGGGAACACTGAAGCTTTCTTT.

The J gene is TRBJ2-6, the V gene TRBV5-1; D is uncertain. The CDR3 extends over 15 amino acids. V lost 7 bases, J lost 0 bases, and 11 bases lay in between. Germline V CDR1 and CDR2: SGHRS, YFSETQ. The CDR3 sequence: CASGSESSGANVLTF. CDR3 nucleotide sequence: TGCGCCAGCGGTTCGGAAAGCTCTGGGGCCAACGTCCTGACTTTC.

This clone was counted only a few times. The chain uses TRBV7-9 and TRBJ2-2; D is undetermined. V was shortened by 5 bases and J by 7 bases, with 8 bases between the two germline ends. Per the germline V gene, CDR1 is SEHNR and CDR2 is FQNEAQ (reference sequence). The CDR3 consists of 12 residues. The CDR3 nucleotides are TGTGCCAGCAGCGAGGATGACGGGGAGCTGTTTTTT. Its protein product is CASSEDDGELFF.

The CDR3 DNA reads TGTGCCAGCAGCGCCGGGACAGGATATAGCACAGATACGCAGTATTTT. This translates into CASSAGTGYSTDTQYF. The chain links TRBV7-2 to TRBJ2-3, with 8 positions matching TRBD1. Trimming at V came to 5 bases and at J to 0 bases, leaving 7 bases not matched to a gene. Germline loops: CDR1 SGHTA, CDR2 FQGNSA. This CDR3 has 16 residues.